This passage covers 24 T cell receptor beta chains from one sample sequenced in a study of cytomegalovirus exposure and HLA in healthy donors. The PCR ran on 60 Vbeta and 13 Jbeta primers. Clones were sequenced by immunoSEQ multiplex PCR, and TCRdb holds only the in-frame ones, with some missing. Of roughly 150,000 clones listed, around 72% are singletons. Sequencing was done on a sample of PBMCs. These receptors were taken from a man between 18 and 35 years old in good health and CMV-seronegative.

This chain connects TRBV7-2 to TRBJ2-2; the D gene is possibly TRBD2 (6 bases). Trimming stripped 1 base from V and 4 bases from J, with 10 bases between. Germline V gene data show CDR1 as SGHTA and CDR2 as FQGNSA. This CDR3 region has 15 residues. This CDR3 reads CASSLGLALTGELFF. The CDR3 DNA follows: TGTGCCAGCAGCTTAGGGCTAGCGCTCACCGGGGAGCTGTTTTTT.

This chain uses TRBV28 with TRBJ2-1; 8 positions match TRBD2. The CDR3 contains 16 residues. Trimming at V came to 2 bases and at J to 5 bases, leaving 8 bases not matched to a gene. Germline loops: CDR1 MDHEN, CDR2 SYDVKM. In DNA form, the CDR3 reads TGTGCCAGCAGTTTAACGATTAGCGGGACCCACAATGAGCAGTTCTTC. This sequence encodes CASSLTISGTHNEQFF.

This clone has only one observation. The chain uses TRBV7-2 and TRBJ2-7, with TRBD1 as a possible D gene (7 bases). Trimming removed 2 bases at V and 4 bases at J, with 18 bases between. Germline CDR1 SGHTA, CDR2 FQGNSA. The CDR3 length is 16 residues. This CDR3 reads CASSLLPGGTPYEQYF. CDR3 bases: TGTGCCAGCAGCTTACTACCAGGGGGGACCCCTTACGAGCAGTACTTC.

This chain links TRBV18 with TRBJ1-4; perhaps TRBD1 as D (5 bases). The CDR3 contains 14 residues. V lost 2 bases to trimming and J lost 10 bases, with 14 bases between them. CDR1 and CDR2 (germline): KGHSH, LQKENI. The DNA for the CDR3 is TGTGCCAGCTCACCAAGGCAGGGAGGAGGAAAACTGTTTTTT. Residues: CASSPRQGGGKLFF.

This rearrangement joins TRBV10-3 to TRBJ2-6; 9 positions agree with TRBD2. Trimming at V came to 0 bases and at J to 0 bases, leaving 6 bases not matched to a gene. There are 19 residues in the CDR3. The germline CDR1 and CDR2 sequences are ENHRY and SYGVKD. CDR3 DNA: TGTGCCATCAGTGAGTCGGATCCTAGCGGGAACTCTGGGGCCAACGTCCTGACTTTC. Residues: CAISESDPSGNSGANVLTF.

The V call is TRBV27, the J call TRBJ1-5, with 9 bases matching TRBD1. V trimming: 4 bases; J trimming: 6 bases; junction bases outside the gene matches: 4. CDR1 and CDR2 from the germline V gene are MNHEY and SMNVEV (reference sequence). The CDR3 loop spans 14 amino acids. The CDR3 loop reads CASSYRGHGQPQHF. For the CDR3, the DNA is TGTGCCAGCAGTTACAGGGGGCACGGTCAGCCCCAGCATTTT.

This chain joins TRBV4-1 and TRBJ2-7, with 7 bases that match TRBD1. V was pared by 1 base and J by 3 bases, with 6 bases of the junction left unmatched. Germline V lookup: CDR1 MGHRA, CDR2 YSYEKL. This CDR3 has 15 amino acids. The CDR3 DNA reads TGCGCCAGCAGCCAAGGCGACAGGGAGTTCTACGAGCAGTACTTC. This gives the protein CASSQGDREFYEQYF.

CDR3 sequence reads: CASSGQATNEKLFF. Here the CDR3 DNA reads TGTGCCAGCAGTGGACAAGCAACTAATGAAAAACTGTTTTTT. The gene calls are TRBV27 and TRBJ1-4; tentative D call: TRBD1 (5 bases). CDR3 length: 14 amino acids. V was cut by 5 bases and J by 0 bases, with 7 bases left in between. Looked up from germline, CDR1 is MNHEY and CDR2 is SMNVEV (reference sequence).

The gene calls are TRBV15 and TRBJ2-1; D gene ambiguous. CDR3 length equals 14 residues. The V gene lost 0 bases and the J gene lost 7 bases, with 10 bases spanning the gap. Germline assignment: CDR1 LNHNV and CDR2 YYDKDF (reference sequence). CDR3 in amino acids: CATSRDSQQNEQFF. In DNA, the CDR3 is TGTGCCACCAGCAGAGATTCCCAACAAAATGAGCAGTTCTTC.

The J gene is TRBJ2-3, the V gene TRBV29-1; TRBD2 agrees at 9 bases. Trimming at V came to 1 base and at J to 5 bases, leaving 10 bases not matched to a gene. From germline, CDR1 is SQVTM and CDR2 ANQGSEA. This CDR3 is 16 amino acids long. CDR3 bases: TGCAGCGTTGAAGGGCAAAGCGGGAGGCAGGGAGATACGCAGTATTTT. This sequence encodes CSVEGQSGRQGDTQYF.

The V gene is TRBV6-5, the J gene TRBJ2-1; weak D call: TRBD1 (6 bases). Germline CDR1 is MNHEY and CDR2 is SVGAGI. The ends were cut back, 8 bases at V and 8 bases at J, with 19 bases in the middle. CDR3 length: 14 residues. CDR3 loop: CASVKSYGGHEQFF. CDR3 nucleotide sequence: TGTGCCAGCGTCAAATCGTATGGGGGCCATGAGCAGTTCTTC.

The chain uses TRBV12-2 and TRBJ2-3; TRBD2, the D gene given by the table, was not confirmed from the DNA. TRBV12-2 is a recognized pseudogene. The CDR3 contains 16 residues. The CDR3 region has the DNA TGTGCAAGTCGGGGCGGACTAGCGGGAGGAAGAGATACGCAGTATTTT. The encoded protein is CASRGGLAGGRDTQYF.

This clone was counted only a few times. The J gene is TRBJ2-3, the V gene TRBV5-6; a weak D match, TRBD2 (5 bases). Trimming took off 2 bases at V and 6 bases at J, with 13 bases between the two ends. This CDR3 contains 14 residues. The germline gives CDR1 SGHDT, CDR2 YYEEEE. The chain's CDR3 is CASSLGQGSDTQYF. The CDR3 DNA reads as TGTGCCAGCAGCTTAGGGCAAGGGAGTGATACGCAGTATTTT.

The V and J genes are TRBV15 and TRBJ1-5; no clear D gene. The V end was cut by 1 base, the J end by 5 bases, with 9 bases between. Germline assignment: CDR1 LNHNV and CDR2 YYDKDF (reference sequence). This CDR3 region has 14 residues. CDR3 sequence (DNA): TGTGCCACCAGCAGAGGCTACTTGGATCAGCCCCAGCATTTT. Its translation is CATSRGYLDQPQHF.

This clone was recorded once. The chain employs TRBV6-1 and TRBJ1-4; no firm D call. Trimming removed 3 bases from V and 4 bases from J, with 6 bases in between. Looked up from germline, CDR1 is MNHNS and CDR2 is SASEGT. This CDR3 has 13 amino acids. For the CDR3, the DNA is TGTGCCAGCAGTGAGGTAGATAATGAAAAACTGTTTTTT. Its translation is CASSEVDNEKLFF.

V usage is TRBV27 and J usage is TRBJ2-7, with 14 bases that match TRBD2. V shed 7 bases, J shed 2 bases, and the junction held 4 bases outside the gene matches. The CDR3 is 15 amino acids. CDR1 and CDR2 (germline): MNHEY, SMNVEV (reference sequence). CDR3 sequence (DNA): TGTGCCAGCACCCCGGGACTAGCGGGAGCCTACGAGCAGTACTTC. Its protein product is CASTPGLAGAYEQYF.

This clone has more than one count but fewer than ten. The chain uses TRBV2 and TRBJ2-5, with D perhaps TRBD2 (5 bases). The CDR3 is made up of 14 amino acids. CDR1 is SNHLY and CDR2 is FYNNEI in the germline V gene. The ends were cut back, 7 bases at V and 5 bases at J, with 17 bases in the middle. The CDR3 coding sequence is TGTGCCAGCACGTCAACACTCTCGGGGGAGACCCAGTACTTC. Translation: CASTSTLSGETQYF.

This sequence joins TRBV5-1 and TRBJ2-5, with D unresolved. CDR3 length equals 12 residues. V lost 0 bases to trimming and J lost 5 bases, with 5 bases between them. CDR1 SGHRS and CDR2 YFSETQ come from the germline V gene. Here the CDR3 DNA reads TGCGCCAGCAGCTTGGCCGAGGAGACCCAGTACTTC. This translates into CASSLAEETQYF.

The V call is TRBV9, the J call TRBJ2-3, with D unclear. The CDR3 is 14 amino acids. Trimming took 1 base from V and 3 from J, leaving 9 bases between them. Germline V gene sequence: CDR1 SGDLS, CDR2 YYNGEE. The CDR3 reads CASSVYDSTDTQYF. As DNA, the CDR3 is TGTGCCAGCAGCGTATATGATAGTACAGATACGCAGTATTTT.

In DNA, the CDR3 is TGCGCCAGTCGAGCGGGGGCCCAAGAGACCCAGTACTTC. Translating it yields CASRAGAQETQYF. This chain uses TRBV10-2 with TRBJ2-5; TRBD2 matches 8 bases. This CDR3 contains 13 residues. V lost 9 bases, J lost 1 base, and 4 bases stayed unmatched. The germline V gene has CDR1 WSHSY and CDR2 SAAADI.

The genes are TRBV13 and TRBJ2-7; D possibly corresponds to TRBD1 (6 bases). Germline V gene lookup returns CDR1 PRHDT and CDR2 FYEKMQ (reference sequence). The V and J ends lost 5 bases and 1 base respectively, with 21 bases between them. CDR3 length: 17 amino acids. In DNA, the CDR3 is TGTGCCAGCAGCGGCGTCTCTTCGCAGGGGAAATCCTACGAGCAGTACTTC. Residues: CASSGVSSQGKSYEQYF.

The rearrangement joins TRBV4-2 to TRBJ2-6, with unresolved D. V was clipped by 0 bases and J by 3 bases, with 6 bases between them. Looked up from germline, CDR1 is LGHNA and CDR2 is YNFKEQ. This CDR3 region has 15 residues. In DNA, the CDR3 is TGTGCCAGCAGCCAAGAATCGAGTGGGGCCAACGTCCTGACTTTC. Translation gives CASSQESSGANVLTF.

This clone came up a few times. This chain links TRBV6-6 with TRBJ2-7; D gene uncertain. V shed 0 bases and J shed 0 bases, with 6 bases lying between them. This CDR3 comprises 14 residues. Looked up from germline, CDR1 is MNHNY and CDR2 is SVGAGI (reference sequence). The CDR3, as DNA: TGTGCCAGCAGTTACTCGTCTTCCTCCTACGAGCAGTACTTC. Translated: CASSYSSSSYEQYF.

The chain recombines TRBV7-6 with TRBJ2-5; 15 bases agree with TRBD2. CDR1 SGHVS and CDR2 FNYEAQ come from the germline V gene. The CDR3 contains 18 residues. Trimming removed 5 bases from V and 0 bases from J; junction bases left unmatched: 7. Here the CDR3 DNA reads TGTGCCAGCAGCGTCTCCGGGACTAGCGGGAGGTACCAAGAGACCCAGTACTTC. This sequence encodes CASSVSGTSGRYQETQYF.